Listed below are T cell receptor beta chains from one sample, sequenced in a study of blood T cell repertoires in COVID-19. Assay: immunoSEQ multiplex PCR; the TCRdb copy retains only in-frame clones and omits some. Counted here are around 130,000 clones, about four fifths occurring once; the ten biggest clones make up around 10%. Sequencing input: peripheral blood. Receptor source: a human donor in a cohort sampled during active COVID-19. CDR3s include the opening cysteine and the closing phenylalanine or tryptophan. The D gene is left open where the match is weak. Only some rows state a clone size, as once, few, many or a class for expanded clones.

.	.	TRBV9	TRBJ1-5	CASSVGAGGNQPQHF	TGTGCCAGCAGCGTAGGAGCAGGGGGCAATCAGCCCCAGCATTTT
.	TRBD1	TRBV6-5	TRBJ2-1	CASSRSGGERTEQFF	TGTGCCAGCAGTAGGTCAGGGGGCGAACGCACTGAGCAGTTCTTC
.	TRBD1	TRBV7-2	TRBJ2-5	CASSPRQGRQETQYF	TGTGCCAGCAGCCCGCGACAGGGGCGCCAAGAGACCCAGTACTTC
.	.	TRBV2	TRBJ1-5	CASRLQYNQPQHF	TGTGCCAGCAGGTTGCAGTATAATCAGCCCCAGCATTTT
once	.	TRBV6-1	TRBJ1-6	CASSEQRNNSPLHF	TGTGCCAGCAGTGAACAGCGGAACAATTCACCCCTCCACTTT
few	.	TRBV2	TRBJ2-5	CASRRLLQGRQETQYF	TGTGCCAGCAGGCGACTCCTACAGGGCCGACAAGAGACCCAGTACTTC
.	.	TRBV5-5	TRBJ1-6	CASSLGGNNSPLHF	TGTGCCAGCAGCTTAGGAGGGAATAATTCACCCCTCCACTTT
.	TRBD2	TRBV11-2	TRBJ2-3	CASSLGGWGLVADTQYF	TGTGCCAGCAGCTTAGGAGGTTGGGGACTAGTAGCTGATACGCAGTATTTT
.	TRBD1	TRBV7-8	TRBJ1-2	CASSSNRDRVLYGYTF	TGTGCCAGCAGCTCAAACCGGGACAGGGTCCTCTATGGCTACACCTTC
.	TRBD2	TRBV19	TRBJ2-3	CASKDGTSGVSTDTQYF	TGTGCCAGTAAGGATGGAACTAGCGGGGTTAGCACAGATACGCAGTATTTT
few	TRBD1	TRBV5-1	TRBJ2-7	CATKGQSSYEQYF	TGCGCCACCAAGGGACAGAGCTCCTACGAGCAGTACTTC
.	.	TRBV7-8	TRBJ2-5	CASSFGSTETQYF	TGTGCCAGCAGCTTTGGTAGCACAGAGACCCAGTACTTC
.	.	TRBV20-1	TRBJ1-1	CSASRAGLEEAFF	TGCAGTGCTAGTCGAGCAGGGTTAGAGGAAGCTTTCTTT
.	TRBD1	TRBV2	TRBJ1-5	CASSPDRGLQPQHF	TGTGCCAGCAGCCCAGACAGGGGGCTTCAGCCCCAGCATTTT
.	TRBD1	TRBV7-2	TRBJ2-5	CASSLWQGASGETQYF	TGTGCCAGCAGCTTATGGCAGGGGGCCTCGGGAGAGACCCAGTACTTC
.	.	TRBV20-1	TRBJ1-5	CSASDRGGQPQHF	TGCAGTGCTAGTGATAGGGGTGGGCAGCCCCAGCATTTT
.	.	TRBV2	TRBJ1-1	CASRVGQLGTEAFF	TGTGCCAGCCGGGTCGGACAGTTAGGCACTGAAGCTTTCTTT
.	TRBD1	TRBV27	TRBJ1-2	CASSLRTGVYGYTF	TGTGCCAGCAGTTTACGTACAGGGGTCTATGGCTACACCTTC
.	TRBD1	TRBV24-1	TRBJ1-2	CATSDLRDRVYSYGYTF	TGTGCCACCAGTGATTTAAGGGACAGGGTCTATAGCTATGGCTACACCTTC
.	.	TRBV6-5	TRBJ2-1	CASSYGGRPYEQFF	TGTGCCAGCAGTTACGGGGGGAGACCGTATGAGCAGTTCTTC
once	TRBD1	TRBV6-5	TRBJ1-5	CASTFDRGWFQPQHF	TGTGCCAGCACCTTTGACAGGGGATGGTTTCAGCCCCAGCATTTT
.	.	TRBV7-2	TRBJ2-7	CASSLVPSSYEQYF	TGTGCCAGCAGCTTAGTCCCTAGCTCCTACGAGCAGTACTTC
.	TRBD1	TRBV5-6	TRBJ2-1	CASWRQGYNEQFF	TGTGCCAGTTGGAGACAGGGATACAATGAGCAGTTCTTC
.	TRBD2	TRBV3-1/TRBV3-2	TRBJ2-5	CASSQEAGGRETQYF	TGTGCCAGCAGCCAAGAAGCGGGGGGTAGAGAGACCCAGTACTTC
.	TRBD1	TRBV10-2	TRBJ1-2	CASRKQGEAHGYTF	TGCGCCAGCAGAAAACAGGGGGAAGCGCATGGCTACACCTTC
.	.	TRBV3-1/TRBV3-2	TRBJ2-5	CASSGGTPGETQYF	TGTGCCAGCAGTGGCGGGACTCCTGGGGAGACCCAGTACTTC